This TCR beta chain was sequenced during a study of OX40 agonist ivuxolimab in advanced cancers. About the research overall: Prior anti-PD-1, anti-PD-L1 or anti-CTLA-4 therapy was allowed; approximately 40% had some. Whole-study findings and limits: There were also nonresponders showing low normalized T-cell clonal expansion.

Individuals having autoimmune disease history or systemic immunosuppression were not enrolled. Drawing of blood for sampling happened at baseline, at cycle 4 day 1, and at cycle 7 day 1. Repertoires were generated with immunoSEQ multiplex PCR, while TCRdb's copy carries only in-frame clones and drops some. This sample has approximately 70,000 clones; roughly 80% occur once, and the top ten carry roughly 6.3%. Remarks on this clone: Its specificity is unknown.

V dropped 4 bases and J dropped 6 bases, with 16 bases sitting between them. This CDR3 has 15 residues. The V gene's germline CDR1 is SGHNT and CDR2 YYREEE (reference sequence). Sequenced material: CD4+ or CD8+ T cells sorted from blood, taken in a trial of the OX40 agonist ivuxolimab. The clonotype comes from an adult with an advanced solid tumor such as melanoma, head and neck, liver or kidney cancer. The rearrangement uses TRBV5-4 and TRBJ2-2, with a tentative D call TRBD2 (5 bases). CDR3 nucleotide sequence: TGTGCCAGCAGCGAACCCGGGATGGAGGCCGGGGAGCTGTTTTTT. Its protein product is CASSEPGMEAGELFF.